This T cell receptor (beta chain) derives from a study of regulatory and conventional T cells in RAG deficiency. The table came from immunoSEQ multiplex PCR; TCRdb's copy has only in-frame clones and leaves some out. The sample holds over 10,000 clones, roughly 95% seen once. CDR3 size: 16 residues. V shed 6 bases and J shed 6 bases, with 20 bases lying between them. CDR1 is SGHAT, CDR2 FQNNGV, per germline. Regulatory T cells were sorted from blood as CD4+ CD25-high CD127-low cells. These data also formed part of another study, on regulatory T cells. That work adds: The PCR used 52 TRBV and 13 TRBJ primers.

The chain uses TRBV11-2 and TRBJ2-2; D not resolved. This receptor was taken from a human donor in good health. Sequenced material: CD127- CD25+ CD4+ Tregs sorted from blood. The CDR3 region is CASRPRQDPWPGELFF. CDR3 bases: TGTGCCAGCAGACCAAGACAAGACCCGTGGCCCGGGGAGCTGTTTTTT.